In this sample, the clone carrying this T cell receptor (beta chain) turned up a few times. Its antigen is undetermined. The beta constant-region primer was an equimolar mix of two oligonucleotides covering TRBC1 and TRBC2. Ligated cDNA was amplified by four rounds of PCR with nested alpha and beta constant-region primers and SP2. Via MiXCR, TCRdb re-called the UMI-ligation and nested PCR reads, giving one row per CDR3 protein. This table holds about 120,000 distinct CDR3 sequences, approximately 37% found once. The CDR3 contains 14 residues. Germline-derived CDR1 and CDR2 are SQVTM and ANQGSEA. V lost 5 bases and J lost 0, with 12 bases in between. Overnight CMV lysate stimulation of fresh PBMCs defined donor CMV status by CD4+ IFNgamma. This entry comes from a study of naive and memory T cell subsets. Study-wide results and limits: Naive and memory repertoire findings lacked a ground truth for validation. Gini index rose across naive, CM, EM and EMRA in CD4 and CD8. In naive cells, over 90% of TCR sequences were seen only once.

This TCR derives from a human donor in good health. This sequence joins TRBV29-1 and TRBJ2-3; possibly TRBD1 for D (5 bases). Source material: central memory CD4+ T cells from blood. CDR3 sequence: CSVRRQPSTDTQYF. CDR3 DNA: TGCAGCGTTCGTAGACAGCCAAGCACAGATACGCAGTATTTT.